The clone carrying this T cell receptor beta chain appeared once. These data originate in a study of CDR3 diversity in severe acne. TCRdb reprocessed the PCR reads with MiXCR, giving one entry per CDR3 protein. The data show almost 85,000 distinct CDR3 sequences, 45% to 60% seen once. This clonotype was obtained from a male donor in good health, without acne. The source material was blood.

CDR3 residues: CSAPNEDRGTEDGYTF. Written as DNA, the CDR3 is TGCAGTGCTCCAAACGAGGACAGGGGGACTGAGGATGGCTACACCTTC. The chain is built from TRBV20-1 and TRBJ1-2, with 10 bases aligning to TRBD1. The trim removed 5 bases at V and 6 bases at J, leaving 15 bases unmatched. The CDR3 has 16 amino acids. In germline, CDR1 is DFQATT, CDR2 SNEGSKA (reference sequence).